A selection of T cell receptor beta chains follows, all from one sample in a study of cytomegalovirus exposure and HLA in healthy donors. Assay used: immunoSEQ multiplex PCR; TCRdb lists only in-frame clones, some missing. The table includes about 170,000 clones, around two thirds detected once. The sample was PBMCs. These receptors all come from a man between 35 and 55 years old in good health and CMV-seronegative. Each CDR3 is given with its conserved first and last residue.

CASSSYGSTHTTTQYF 16 TRBV5-4
CASSYRAGLNQPQHF 15 TRBV6-5
CAWRRRELNTEAFF 14 TRBV30
CAISEYREETQYF 13 TRBV6-1
CASSHSKGKGLAGAQETQYF 20 TRBV4-1
CASSLAIAGSNQPQHF 16 TRBV5-6
CASSLGRTSGSDEQFF 16 TRBV18
CASSGAGLETQYF 13 TRBV9
CASTLGQGAVGELFF 15 TRBV6-5
CASSSMGQAYEQYF 14 TRBV28
CASSPRQGWAEAFF 14 TRBV7-2
CSVATGTPSYEQYF 14 TRBV29-1
CASSLADSSYEQYF 14 TRBV7-9
CASSPGTAGANVLTF 15 TRBV5-5
CASSHGTGGNEQFF 14 TRBV7-2
CASSSYGRGTNYGYTF 16 TRBV5-4
CASSLRQGSYNEQFF 15 TRBV11-2
CASSLRGGINTEAFF 15 TRBV5-1
CASSLEGLWGPDTQYF 16 TRBV5-1
CASSRGLAGETEQYF 15 TRBV18
CASSVGASGANEQFF 15 TRBV9
CSSRGLAGAGTGELFF 16 TRBV7-9
CASSPRSGGPRADTQYF 17 TRBV9
CASSPRGRQETQYF 14 TRBV18
CSSSLGATTDTQYF 14 TRBV7-9
CASSKIGDRLEKLFF 15 TRBV21-1
CASSKRIPGSYEQYF 15 TRBV4-2
CASRSDRGGGKLFF 14 TRBV7-9